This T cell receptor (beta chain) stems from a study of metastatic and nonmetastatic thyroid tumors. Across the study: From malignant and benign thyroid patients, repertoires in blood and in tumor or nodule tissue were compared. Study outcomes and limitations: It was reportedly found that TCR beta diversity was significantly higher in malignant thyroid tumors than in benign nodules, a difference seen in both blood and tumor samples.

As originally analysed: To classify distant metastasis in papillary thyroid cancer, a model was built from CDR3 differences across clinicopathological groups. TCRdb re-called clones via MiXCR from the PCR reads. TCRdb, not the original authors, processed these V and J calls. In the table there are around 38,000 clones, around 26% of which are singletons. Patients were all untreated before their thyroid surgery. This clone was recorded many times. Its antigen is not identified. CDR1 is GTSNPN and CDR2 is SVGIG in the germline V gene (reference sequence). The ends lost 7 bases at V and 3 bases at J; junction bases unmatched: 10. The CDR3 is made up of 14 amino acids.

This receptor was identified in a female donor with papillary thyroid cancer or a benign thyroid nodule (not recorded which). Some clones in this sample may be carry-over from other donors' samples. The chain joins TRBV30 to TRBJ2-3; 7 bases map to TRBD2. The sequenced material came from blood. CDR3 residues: CALTAGTITDTQYF. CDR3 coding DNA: TGTGCCTTAACCGCTGGGACTATAACAGATACGCAGTATTTT.